This TCR beta chain was recorded in a study of beta chain features in type 1 diabetes. TCRB transcripts that were expressed got sequenced, as all of the isolated RNA had been reverse transcribed. Libraries were prepared by immunoSEQ multiplex PCR; TCRdb keeps only in-frame clonotypes and omits some of them. The sample shows about half a million clones, about 32% of them seen only once. A few counts support this clone. This same CDR3 is encoded by further DNA sequences in the sample. The origin of this receptor is a man between 18 and 35 years old in good health. Source material: naive CD4+ T cells from blood.

CDR3 protein: CAWSGGTDTQYF. CDR3 coding DNA: TGTGCCTGGAGTGGTGGCACAGATACGCAGTATTTT. The V and J genes are TRBV30 and TRBJ2-3; D unclear. Looked up from germline, CDR1 is GTSNPN and CDR2 is SVGIG (reference sequence). CDR3 length equals 12 residues. V was cut by 1 base and J by 1 base, with 3 bases left in between.